This T cell receptor (beta chain) was profiled in a study of T cell responses to AZD1222 COVID-19 vaccine. About the study: Second doses at about 4 or about 12 weeks were pooled. Whole-study findings and limits: When two AZD1222 doses had been given, Spike-specific TCR breadth and depth rose. Spike was spanned by vaccine-associated CD4 TCRs, with dominance at 160-218 and 743-854. Donor demographics were predominantly white British with a female majority; clonal diversity may be underestimated.

As regards this clone: The antigen remains undetermined.

Germline V CDR1 and CDR2: MGHRA, YSYEKL. The CDR3 extends over 17 amino acids. V lost 1 base and J lost 1; bases outside the gene matches: 4. Method: immunoSEQ multiplex PCR; TCRdb's copy keeps in-frame clones and lacks some. The data show 150,000 to 200,000 clones, 85% to 95% seen once. The input for sequencing was peripheral blood, taken on day 0 of AZD1222 vaccination. The chain joins TRBV4-1 to TRBJ2-1; 10 positions match TRBD2. The clonotype comes from an adult in good health. In DNA, the CDR3 is TGCGCCAGCAGCCAAGCTAGCGGGAGTTCGTCCTACAATGAGCAGTTCTTC. Its translation: CASSQASGSSSYNEQFF.